Presented here are 9 T cell receptor beta chains from one specimen sequenced in a study of early T cells in non-severe SARS-CoV-2 infection. In TCRdb, the 5' RACE reads were re-called with MiXCR into one record per CDR3 protein. Among about 77,000 distinct CDR3 sequences, 15% to 20% were seen once, and the ten largest hold about 3%. The specimen sequenced was whole blood. The source of these receptors is an adult who was a healthcare worker with PCR-confirmed SARS-CoV-2 infection or an uninfected control (not recorded which).

The rearrangement links TRBV20-1 to TRBJ2-3; 9 bases are shared with TRBD2. This CDR3 contains 19 residues. V gave up 1 base and J gave up 7 bases; unmatched junction bases: 21. The germline V gene has CDR1 DFQATT and CDR2 SNEGSKA (reference sequence). The CDR3: CSARGSVRASGVPVYTQYF. CDR3 DNA: TGCAGTGCTAGAGGAAGCGTTAGGGCTAGCGGGGTCCCAGTGTATACGCAGTATTTT.

The chain has TRBV12-3 or TRBV12-4 and TRBJ1-6; a possible D gene is TRBD1 (6 bases). The CDR3 is 12 residues long. V was trimmed by 10 bases and J by 10 bases, leaving 14 bases between them. CDR3 bases: TGTGCCACCCAATCAGGGGTATCACCCCTCCACTTT. It translates to CATQSGVSPLHF.

The chain carries TRBV18 and TRBJ2-7, with 9 bases fitting TRBD1. The germline V gene encodes CDR1 KGHSH and CDR2 LQKENI. V was pared by 2 bases and J by 3 bases, with 5 bases of the junction left unmatched. CDR3 length: 15 residues. Written as DNA, the CDR3 is TGTGCCAGCTCACCAGAGACAGGGGGATTCTACGAGCAGTACTTC. Its protein product is CASSPETGGFYEQYF.

The V call is TRBV29-1, the J call TRBJ1-2; D gene unclear. The germline gives CDR1 SQVTM, CDR2 ANQGSEA. This CDR3 comprises 12 residues. V shed 7 bases and J shed 14 bases, with 23 bases lying between them. The CDR3 DNA is TGCAGCGCCGTAAGGGAGACTCGGGTACCTACCTTC. This gives the protein CSAVRETRVPTF.

The rearrangement joins TRBV20-1 to TRBJ2-5; weak D call: TRBD1 (5 bases). Trimming removed 1 base at V and 1 base at J, with 10 bases between. The CDR3 contains 14 residues. Germline V CDR1 and CDR2: DFQATT, SNEGSKA (reference sequence). CDR3 sequence (DNA): TGCAGTGCTAGAGTGGCAGGGCTCCAAGAGACCCAGTACTTC. Translated, it gives CSARVAGLQETQYF.

This chain links TRBV11-2 with TRBJ1-1; TRBD1 might be the D (5 bases). This CDR3 contains 14 residues. Germline values: CDR1 SGHAT, CDR2 FQNNGV. V was cut by 4 bases and J by 3 bases, with 12 bases left in between. The CDR3 spells CASSWKGMDTEAFF. DNA of the CDR3: TGTGCCAGCAGCTGGAAGGGGATGGACACTGAAGCTTTCTTT.

The CDR3 DNA sequence: TGTGCCAGCAGCTTGTATGGCGTGGTTCGAGAGACCCAGTACTTC. Translated, it gives CASSLYGVVRETQYF. J is TRBJ2-5 and V is TRBV5-6; no definite D call. The germline V and J ends were trimmed by 1 base and 4 bases, with 14 bases remaining between them. This CDR3 contains 15 residues. CDR1 is SGHDT, CDR2 YYEEEE, per germline.

This clonotype was observed at least ten times. This chain uses TRBV7-9 with TRBJ2-1; TRBD2 agrees at 7 bases. CDR1 is SEHNR and CDR2 is FQNEAQ in the germline V gene (reference sequence). This CDR3 is built from 17 residues. V lost 5 bases to trimming and J lost 3 bases; unmatched junction nucleotides: 13. The CDR3 sequence is CASSRGTSGDYYNEQFF. In DNA form, the CDR3 reads TGTGCCAGCAGCCGTGGGACGAGCGGGGATTACTACAATGAGCAGTTCTTC.

This rearrangement joins TRBV28 to TRBJ2-7; D not resolved. The V end lost 6 bases, the J end lost 0 bases, and 12 bases lay between the germline ends. This CDR3 has 14 amino acids. Germline V lookup: CDR1 MDHEN, CDR2 SYDVKM. The CDR3 is CASSPPGSSYEQYF. The DNA for the CDR3 is TGTGCCAGCAGCCCCCCGGGCAGCTCCTACGAGCAGTACTTC.